This TCR beta chain stems from a study of shared clonotypes between healthy human individuals. The CDR3 is made up of 12 amino acids. V was pared by 3 bases and J by 5 bases, with 7 bases between. Germline V gene lookup returns CDR1 MGHRA and CDR2 YSYEKL. Repertoires were generated with immunoSEQ multiplex PCR, while TCRdb's copy carries only in-frame clones and drops some. Among fewer than 3 million clones listed, 85% to 95% were seen once. The rearrangement uses TRBV4-1 and TRBJ2-5, with unresolved D. The source of this sequence is a man younger than 30 in good health. Some clones in this sample may be carry-over from other donors' samples. The material sequenced was naive CD4+ T cells from PBMCs. Subset defined: CD45RA+ positively selected. Written as DNA, the CDR3 is TGCGCCAGCAGCCACCCAAGGGAGACCCAGTACTTC. Its translation is CASSHPRETQYF.